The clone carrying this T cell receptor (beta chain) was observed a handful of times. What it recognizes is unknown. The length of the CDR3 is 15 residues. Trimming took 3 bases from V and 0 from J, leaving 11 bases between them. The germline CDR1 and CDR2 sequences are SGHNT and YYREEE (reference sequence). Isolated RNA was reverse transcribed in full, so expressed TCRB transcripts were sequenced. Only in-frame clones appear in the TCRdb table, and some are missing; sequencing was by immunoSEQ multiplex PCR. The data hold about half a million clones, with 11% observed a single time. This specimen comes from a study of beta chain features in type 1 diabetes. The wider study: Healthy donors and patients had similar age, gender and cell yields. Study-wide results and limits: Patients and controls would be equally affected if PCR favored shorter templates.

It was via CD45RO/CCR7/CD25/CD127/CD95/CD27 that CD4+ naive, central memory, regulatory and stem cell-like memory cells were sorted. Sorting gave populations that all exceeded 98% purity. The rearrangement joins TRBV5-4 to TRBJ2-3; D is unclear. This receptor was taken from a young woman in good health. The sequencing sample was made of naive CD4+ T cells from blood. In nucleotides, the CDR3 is TGTGCCAGCAGCTACATCGAAACTAGCACAGATACGCAGTATTTT. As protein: CASSYIETSTDTQYF.